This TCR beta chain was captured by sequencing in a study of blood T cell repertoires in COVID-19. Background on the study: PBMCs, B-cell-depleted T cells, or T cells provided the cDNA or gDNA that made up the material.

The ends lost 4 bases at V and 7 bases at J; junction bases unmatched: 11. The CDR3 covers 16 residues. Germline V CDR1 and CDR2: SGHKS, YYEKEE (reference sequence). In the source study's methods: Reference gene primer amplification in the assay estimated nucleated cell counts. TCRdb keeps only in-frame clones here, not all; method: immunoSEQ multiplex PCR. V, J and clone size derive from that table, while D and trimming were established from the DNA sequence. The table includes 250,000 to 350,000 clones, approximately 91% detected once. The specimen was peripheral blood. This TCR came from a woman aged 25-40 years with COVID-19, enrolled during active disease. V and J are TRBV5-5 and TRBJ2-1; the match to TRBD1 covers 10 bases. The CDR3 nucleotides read TGTGCCAGCAGCATGTCGGACAGGGGGAGTTGGAATGAGCAGTTCTTC. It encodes CASSMSDRGSWNEQFF.